These 19 T cell receptor beta chains share one sample of origin, sequenced in a study of blood T cell repertoires in COVID-19. Sequencing used immunoSEQ multiplex PCR; TCRdb keeps in-frame clones, though not all of them. This table holds about 380,000 clones, roughly 86% found once. The sequencing input was peripheral blood. These receptors were taken from a human donor with acute or convalescent COVID-19. The donor label of this sample is uncertain.

The chain recombines TRBV5-1 with TRBJ2-2, with D tentatively TRBD1 (6 bases). This CDR3 spans 15 amino acids. Trimming left V 2 bases short and J 3 bases short, with 11 bases between. Germline V gene sequence: CDR1 SGHRS, CDR2 YFSETQ. CDR3: CASSFIQGDTGELFF. In nucleotides, the CDR3 is TGCGCCAGCAGCTTCATACAGGGCGACACCGGGGAGCTGTTTTTT.

This rearrangement joins TRBV2 to TRBJ1-3; 7 bases line up with TRBD1. Germline V gene data show CDR1 as SNHLY and CDR2 as FYNNEI. J gave up 2 bases and V 2 bases, and 9 bases lay outside the gene matches. The CDR3 extends over 17 amino acids. The CDR3 is CASSETQRTGTGNTIYF. In DNA, the CDR3 is TGTGCCAGCAGTGAAACTCAAAGGACAGGCACTGGAAACACCATATATTTT.

This clone appeared once. V usage is TRBV27 and J usage is TRBJ1-2; no definite D call. The CDR3 is made up of 13 amino acids. CDR1 is MNHEY, CDR2 SMNVEV, per germline (reference sequence). V dropped 3 bases and J dropped 2 bases, with 7 bases sitting between them. As DNA, the CDR3 is TGTGCCAGCAGTTTGAACCAGAACTATGGCTACACCTTC. Its protein is CASSLNQNYGYTF.

The chain recombines TRBV5-1 with TRBJ1-1; D call uncertain. Trimming removed 2 bases from V and 0 bases from J, with 11 bases in between. This CDR3 is built from 15 residues. Germline V gene lookup returns CDR1 SGHRS and CDR2 YFSETQ. In DNA form, the CDR3 reads TGCGCCAGCAGCTTTCAGGCTTTCCTGAACACTGAAGCTTTCTTT. Translated, it gives CASSFQAFLNTEAFF.

CDR3 amino acids: CASSFLANEQFF. CDR3 nucleotides: TGTGCCAGCAGTTTTTTGGCTAATGAGCAGTTCTTC. V is TRBV12-3 or TRBV12-4 and J is TRBJ2-1; D unclear. Trimming removed 3 bases from V and 7 bases from J, with 7 bases in between. This CDR3 is 12 amino acids long.

About this clone: The identical CDR3 is also encoded by other nucleotide sequences in the sample. The chain links TRBV19 to TRBJ2-7; the match to TRBD2 covers 8 bases. After removal of 5 bases from V and 1 base from J, the junction contained 7 bases not matched to a gene. Germline CDR1 LNHDA, CDR2 SQIVND (reference sequence). The CDR3 is 15 amino acids. DNA for the CDR3: TGTGCCAGTAGTCGCTCGGGGGGGCCATCCTACGAGCAGTACTTC. Amino acids: CASSRSGGPSYEQYF.

V is TRBV27 and J is TRBJ1-2; D perhaps matches TRBD1 (6 bases). Germline CDR1 and CDR2: MNHEY and SMNVEV (reference sequence). CDR3 size: 16 residues. The V end was cut by 3 bases, the J end by 6 bases, with 20 bases between. CDR3: CASSFMISRGVNGYTF. The CDR3, as DNA: TGTGCCAGCAGTTTTATGATCTCCAGGGGTGTAAATGGCTACACCTTC.

A single count supports this clone. This chain links TRBV28 with TRBJ1-2; D perhaps matches TRBD1 (5 bases). Trimming stripped 0 bases from V and 2 bases from J, with 13 bases between. The CDR3 runs 16 residues. Germline CDR1 reads MDHEN; CDR2 reads SYDVKM. This CDR3 is CASSLWRGTANYGYTF. For the CDR3, the DNA is TGTGCCAGCAGTTTATGGCGCGGGACGGCGAACTATGGCTACACCTTC.

The rearrangement links TRBV6-5 to TRBJ2-2, with D maybe TRBD2 (5 bases). This CDR3 spans 15 amino acids. Deletions cut 4 bases from V and 4 bases from J, with 13 bases between. Germline CDR1 is MNHEY and CDR2 is SVGAGI. In nucleotides, the CDR3 is TGTGCCAGCAGTTCCCCGGGGAAGGCCACCGGGGAGCTGTTTTTT. Its protein product is CASSSPGKATGELFF.

The rearrangement uses TRBV18 and TRBJ2-2, with D possibly TRBD1 on 6 matching bases. CDR3 length equals 15 residues. From germline, CDR1 is KGHSH and CDR2 LQKENI. The germline V and J ends were trimmed by 1 base and 5 bases, with 11 bases remaining between them. In nucleotides, the CDR3 is TGTGCCAGCTCACCACTGGGACAACAAACCGGGGAGCTGTTTTTT. As protein: CASSPLGQQTGELFF. Full variable domain (outside the CDR3, taken from reference TRBV18 and TRBJ2-2): NAGVMQNPRHLVRRRGQEARLRCSPMKGHSHVYWYRQLPEEGLKFMVYLQKENIIDESGMPKERFSAEFPKEGPSILRIQQVVRGDSAAYFCASSPLGQQTGELFFGEGSRLTVL.

The gene calls are TRBV6-6 and TRBJ1-6; 7 bases map to TRBD1. Germline V gene sequence: CDR1 MNHNY, CDR2 SVGAGI (reference sequence). V shed 2 bases, J shed 14 bases, and the junction held 12 bases outside the gene matches. This CDR3 comprises 15 residues. The CDR3 loop reads CASSYTRQGSGSLHF. CDR3 bases: TGTGCCAGCAGTTACACGAGACAGGGTTCCGGATCCCTCCACTTT.

The sample holds a few counts of this clone. The chain is built from TRBV6-6 and TRBJ2-1; 14 nucleotides agree with TRBD2. The CDR3 length is 15 residues. CDR1 and CDR2 (germline): MNHNY, SVGAGI (reference sequence). The V segment lost 6 bases and the J segment 8 bases; nucleotides outside the gene matches: 6. Here the CDR3 reads CASSGTSGSIDEQFF. The DNA of the CDR3 is TGTGCCAGCAGCGGGACTAGCGGGAGTATCGATGAGCAGTTCTTC.

The rearrangement links TRBV2 to TRBJ1-2, with TRBD1 identical over 9 bases. CDR1 SNHLY and CDR2 FYNNEI come from the germline V gene. With V trimmed by 5 bases and J by 6 bases, 7 bases remained unmatched. CDR3 length: 14 amino acids. CDR3 protein: CASSLLTGGHGYTF. The CDR3 bases are TGTGCCAGCAGTTTACTGACAGGGGGGCATGGCTACACCTTC.

The DNA of the CDR3 is TGTGCCAGCAGACCACCCCTGGGCAGAAATTCACCCCTCCACTTT. Protein product: CASRPPLGRNSPLHF. The chain has TRBV6-5 and TRBJ1-6; D is undetermined. CDR1 is MNHEY and CDR2 is SVGAGI in the germline V gene. The CDR3 consists of 15 residues. Trimming took off 6 bases at V and 7 bases at J, with 16 bases between the two ends.

This sequence joins TRBV19 and TRBJ1-1; D possibly corresponds to TRBD1 (5 bases). The germline CDR1 and CDR2 sequences are LNHDA and SQIVND (reference sequence). This CDR3 is built from 10 residues. V gave up 9 bases and J gave up 8 bases, with 10 bases separating them. The CDR3 protein is CASTSGEAFF. The CDR3 nucleotides read TGTGCCAGCACCTCAGGGGAAGCTTTCTTT.

The V call is TRBV5-6, the J call TRBJ1-3; D is unclear. CDR3 size: 14 residues. V lost 1 base to trimming and J lost 1 base, with 6 bases between them. In germline, CDR1 is SGHDT, CDR2 YYEEEE. CDR3 in amino acids: CASSLLQSGNTIYF. DNA for the CDR3: TGTGCCAGCAGCTTGTTACAATCTGGAAACACCATATATTTT. Variable domain in full (rest from reference TRBV5-6 and TRBJ1-3): DAGVTQSPTHLIKTRGQQVTLRCSPKSGHDTVSWYQQALGQGPQFIFQYYEEEERQRGNFPDRFSGHQFPNYSSELNVNALLLGDSALYLCASSLLQSGNTIYFGEGSWLTVV.

The chain recombines TRBV27 with TRBJ2-3; 9 bases are shared with TRBD1. Germline V gives CDR1 MNHEY, CDR2 SMNVEV (reference sequence). The CDR3 length is 15 residues. The V gene end was trimmed by 6 bases and the J gene end by 4 bases; junction bases not matched to a gene: 8. CDR3 sequence: CASRGQGRRADTQYF. CDR3 coding DNA: TGTGCCAGCAGGGGACAGGGCCGGAGGGCAGATACGCAGTATTTT.

This clone was seen a few times. The V and J genes are TRBV11-3 and TRBJ1-5; no clear D gene. The CDR3 sequence is 18 residues long. V was cut by 0 bases and J by 0 bases, with 15 bases left in between. Germline V CDR1 and CDR2: SGHNT, YENEEA. DNA of the CDR3: TGTGCCAGCAGCTTAGAAGCATATGAGTCCTATAGCAATCAGCCCCAGCATTTT. As protein: CASSLEAYESYSNQPQHF.

V usage is TRBV5-8 and J usage is TRBJ2-3; no definite D call. Trimming left V 6 bases short and J 2 bases short, with 13 bases between. The V gene's germline CDR1 is SGHTS and CDR2 YDEGEE. The CDR3 contains 14 residues. The CDR3 DNA reads TGTGCCAGCAAGCCCAACGAAAACACAGATACGCAGTATTTT. Translating it yields CASKPNENTDTQYF.